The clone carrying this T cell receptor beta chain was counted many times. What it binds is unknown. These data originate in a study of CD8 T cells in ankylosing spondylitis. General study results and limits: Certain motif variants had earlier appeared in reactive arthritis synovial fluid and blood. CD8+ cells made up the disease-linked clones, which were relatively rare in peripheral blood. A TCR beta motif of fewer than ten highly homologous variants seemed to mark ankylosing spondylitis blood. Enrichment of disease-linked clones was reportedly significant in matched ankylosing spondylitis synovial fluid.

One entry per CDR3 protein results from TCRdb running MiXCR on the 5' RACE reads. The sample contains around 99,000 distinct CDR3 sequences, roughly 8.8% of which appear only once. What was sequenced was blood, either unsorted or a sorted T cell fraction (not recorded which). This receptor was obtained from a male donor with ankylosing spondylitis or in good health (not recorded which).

In nucleotides, the CDR3 is TGTGCCAGCTTAATCCCGGGCTCCTACGAGCAGTACTTC. It specifies CASLIPGSYEQYF. V is TRBV28 and J is TRBJ2-7; D remains unclear. V was clipped by 8 bases and J by 0 bases, with 11 bases between them. In germline, CDR1 is MDHEN, CDR2 SYDVKM. There are 13 residues in the CDR3.